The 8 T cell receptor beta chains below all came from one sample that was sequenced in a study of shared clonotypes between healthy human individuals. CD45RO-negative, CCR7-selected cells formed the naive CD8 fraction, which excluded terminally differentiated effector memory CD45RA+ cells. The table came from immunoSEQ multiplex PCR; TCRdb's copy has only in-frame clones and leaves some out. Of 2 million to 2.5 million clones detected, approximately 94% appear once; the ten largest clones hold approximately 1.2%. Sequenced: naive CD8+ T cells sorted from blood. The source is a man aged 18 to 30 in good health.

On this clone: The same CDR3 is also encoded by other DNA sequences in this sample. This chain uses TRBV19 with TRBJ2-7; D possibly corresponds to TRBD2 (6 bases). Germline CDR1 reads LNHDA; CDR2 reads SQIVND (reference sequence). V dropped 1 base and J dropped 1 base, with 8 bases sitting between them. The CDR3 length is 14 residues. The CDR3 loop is CASSIAGVSYEQYF. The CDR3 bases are TGTGCCAGTAGTATAGCGGGGGTTTCCTACGAGCAGTACTTC.

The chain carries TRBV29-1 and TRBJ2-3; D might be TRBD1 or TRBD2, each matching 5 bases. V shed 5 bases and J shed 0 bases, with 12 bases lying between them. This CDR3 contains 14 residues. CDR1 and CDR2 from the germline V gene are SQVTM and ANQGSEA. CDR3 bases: TGCAGCGTTTGTTGGGACGCTAGCACAGATACGCAGTATTTT. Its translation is CSVCWDASTDTQYF.

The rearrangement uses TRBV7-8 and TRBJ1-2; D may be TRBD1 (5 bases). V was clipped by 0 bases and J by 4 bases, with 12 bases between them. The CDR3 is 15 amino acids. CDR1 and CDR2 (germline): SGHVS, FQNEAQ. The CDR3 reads CASSLAREGTYGYTF. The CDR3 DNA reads TGTGCCAGCAGCTTAGCGCGGGAGGGGACCTATGGCTACACCTTC. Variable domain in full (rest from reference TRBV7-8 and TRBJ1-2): GAGVSQSPRYKVAKRGQDVALRCDPISGHVSLFWYQQALGQGPEFLTYFQNEAQLDKSGLPSDRFFAERPEGSVSTLKIQRTQQEDSAVYLCASSLAREGTYGYTFGSGTRLTVV.

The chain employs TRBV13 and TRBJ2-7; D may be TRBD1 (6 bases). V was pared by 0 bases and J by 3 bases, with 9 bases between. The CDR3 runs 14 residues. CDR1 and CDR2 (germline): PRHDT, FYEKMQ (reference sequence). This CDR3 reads CASSLGDSIYEQYF. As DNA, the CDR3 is TGTGCCAGCAGCTTAGGGGACAGCATCTACGAGCAGTACTTC.

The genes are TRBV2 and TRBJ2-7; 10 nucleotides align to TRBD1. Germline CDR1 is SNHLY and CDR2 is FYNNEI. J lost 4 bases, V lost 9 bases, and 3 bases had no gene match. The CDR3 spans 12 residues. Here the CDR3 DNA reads TGTGCCAGGGGGGACAGGGGATACGAGCAGTACTTC. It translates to CARGDRGYEQYF.

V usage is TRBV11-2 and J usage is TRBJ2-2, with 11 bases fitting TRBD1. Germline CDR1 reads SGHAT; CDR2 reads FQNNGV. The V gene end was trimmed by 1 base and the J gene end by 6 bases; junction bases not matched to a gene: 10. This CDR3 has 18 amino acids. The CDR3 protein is CASSLGVSDRGHPGELFF. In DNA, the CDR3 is TGTGCCAGCAGCTTAGGGGTGTCGGACAGGGGGCACCCCGGGGAGCTGTTTTTT. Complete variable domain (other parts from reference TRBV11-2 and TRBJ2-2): EAGVAQSPRYKIIEKRQSVAFWCNPISGHATLYWYQQILGQGPKLLIQFQNNGVVDDSQLPKDRFSAERLKGVDSTLKIQPAKLEDSAVYLCASSLGVSDRGHPGELFFGEGSRLTVL.

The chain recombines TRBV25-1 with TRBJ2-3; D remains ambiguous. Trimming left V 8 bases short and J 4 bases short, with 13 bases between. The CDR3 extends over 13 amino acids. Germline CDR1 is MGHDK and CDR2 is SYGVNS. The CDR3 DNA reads TGTGCCAGCCATTCACTGGGCGCAGATACGCAGTATTTT. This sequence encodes CASHSLGADTQYF.

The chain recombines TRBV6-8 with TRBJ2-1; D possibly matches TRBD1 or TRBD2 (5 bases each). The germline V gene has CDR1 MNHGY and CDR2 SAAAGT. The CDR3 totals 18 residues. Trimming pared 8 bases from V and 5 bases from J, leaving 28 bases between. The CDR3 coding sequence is TGTGCCAGCCCAGAATCGTACAGGCCGGCGAGCGGAGACAATGAGCAGTTCTTC. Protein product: CASPESYRPASGDNEQFF.